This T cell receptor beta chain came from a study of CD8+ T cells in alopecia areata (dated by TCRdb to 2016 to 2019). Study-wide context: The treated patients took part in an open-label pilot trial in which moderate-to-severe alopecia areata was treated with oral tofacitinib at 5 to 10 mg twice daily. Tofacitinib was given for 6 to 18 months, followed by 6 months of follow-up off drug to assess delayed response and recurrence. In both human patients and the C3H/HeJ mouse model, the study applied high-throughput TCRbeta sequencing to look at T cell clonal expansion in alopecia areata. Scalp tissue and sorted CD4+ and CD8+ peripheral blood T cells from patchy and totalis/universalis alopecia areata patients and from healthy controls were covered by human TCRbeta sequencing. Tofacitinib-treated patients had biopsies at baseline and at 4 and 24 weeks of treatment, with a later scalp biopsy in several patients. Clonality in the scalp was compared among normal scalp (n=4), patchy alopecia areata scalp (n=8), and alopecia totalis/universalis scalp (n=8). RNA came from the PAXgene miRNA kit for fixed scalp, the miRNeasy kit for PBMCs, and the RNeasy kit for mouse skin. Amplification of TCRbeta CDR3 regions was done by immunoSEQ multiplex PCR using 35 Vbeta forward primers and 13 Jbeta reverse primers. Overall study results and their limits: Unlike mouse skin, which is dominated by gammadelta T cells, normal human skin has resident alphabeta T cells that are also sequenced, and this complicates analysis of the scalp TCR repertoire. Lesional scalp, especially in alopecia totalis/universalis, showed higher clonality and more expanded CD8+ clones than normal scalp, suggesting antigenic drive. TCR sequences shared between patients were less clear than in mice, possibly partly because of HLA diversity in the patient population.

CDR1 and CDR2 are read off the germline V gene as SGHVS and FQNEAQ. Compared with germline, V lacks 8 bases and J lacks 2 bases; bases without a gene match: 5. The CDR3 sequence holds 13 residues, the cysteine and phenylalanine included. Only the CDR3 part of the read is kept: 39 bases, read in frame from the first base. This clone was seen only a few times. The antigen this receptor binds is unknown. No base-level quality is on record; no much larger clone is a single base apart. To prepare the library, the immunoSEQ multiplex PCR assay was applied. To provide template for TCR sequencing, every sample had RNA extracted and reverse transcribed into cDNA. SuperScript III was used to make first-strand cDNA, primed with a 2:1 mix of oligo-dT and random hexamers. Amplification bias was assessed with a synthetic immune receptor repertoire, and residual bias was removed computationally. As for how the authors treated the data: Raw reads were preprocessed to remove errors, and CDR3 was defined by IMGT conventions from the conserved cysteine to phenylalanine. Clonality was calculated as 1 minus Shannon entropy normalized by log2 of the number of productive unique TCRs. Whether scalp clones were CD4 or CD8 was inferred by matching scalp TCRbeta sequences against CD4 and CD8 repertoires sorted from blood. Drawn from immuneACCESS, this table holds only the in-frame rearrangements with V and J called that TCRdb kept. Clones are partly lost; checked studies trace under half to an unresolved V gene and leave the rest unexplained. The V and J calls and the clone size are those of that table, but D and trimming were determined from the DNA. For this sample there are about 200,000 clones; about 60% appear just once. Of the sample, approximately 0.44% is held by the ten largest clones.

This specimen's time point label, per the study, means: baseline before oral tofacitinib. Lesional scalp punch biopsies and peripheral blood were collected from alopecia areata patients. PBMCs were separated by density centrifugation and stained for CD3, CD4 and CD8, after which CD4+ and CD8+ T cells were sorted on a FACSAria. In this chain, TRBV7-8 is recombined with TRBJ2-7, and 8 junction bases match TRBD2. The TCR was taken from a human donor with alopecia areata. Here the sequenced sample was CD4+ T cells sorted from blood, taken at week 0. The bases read TGTGCCAGCGGACTAGCTGGGGCCTACGAGCAGTACTTC. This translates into CASGLAGAYEQYF.